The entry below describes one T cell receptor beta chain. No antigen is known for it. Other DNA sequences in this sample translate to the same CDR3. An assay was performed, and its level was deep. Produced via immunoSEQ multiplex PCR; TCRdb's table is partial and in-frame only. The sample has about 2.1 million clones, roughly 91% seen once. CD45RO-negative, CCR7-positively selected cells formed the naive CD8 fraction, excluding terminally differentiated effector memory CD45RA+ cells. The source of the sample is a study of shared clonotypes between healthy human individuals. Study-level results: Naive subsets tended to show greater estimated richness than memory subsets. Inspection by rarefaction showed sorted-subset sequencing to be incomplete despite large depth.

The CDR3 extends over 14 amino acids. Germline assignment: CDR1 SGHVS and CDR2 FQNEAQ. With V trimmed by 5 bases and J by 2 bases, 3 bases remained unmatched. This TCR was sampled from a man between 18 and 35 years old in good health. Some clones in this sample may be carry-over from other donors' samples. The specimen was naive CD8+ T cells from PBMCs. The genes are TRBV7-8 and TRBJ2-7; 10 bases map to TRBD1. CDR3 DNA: TGTGCCAGCAGCCCTGGACAGGGGGCCTACGAGCAGTACTTC. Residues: CASSPGQGAYEQYF.